The text below deals with one TCR beta chain. Only a few counts were recorded for this clone. Its recognized antigen is unknown. It has no much larger one-base neighbor in the sample; base qualities were not kept. This sample is part of a study of OX40 agonist ivuxolimab in advanced cancers. Describing the broader study: Ivuxolimab, which targeted the costimulatory receptor OX40 (CD134), was an agonistic, fully human IgG2 monoclonal antibody. A male proportion of nearly 85% and a mean age of around 60 years, ranging from about 23 to 90, were recorded for the dose-escalation cohort. Intravenous ivuxolimab was administered to patients every 2 weeks at six dose levels: 0.01, 0.1, 0.3, 1.5, 3 and 10 mg/kg. The point of sequencing TCRbeta in the periphery was to test whether ivuxolimab changed TCR sequence diversity and drove clonal T-cell expansion. The monotherapy dose-escalation portion (N = 52 patients) of the phase I ivuxolimab trial is reported in the paper. Partial responses occurred in three dose-escalation patients, of whom one had hepatocellular carcinoma and two had cutaneous melanoma. Of the roughly 52 dose-escalation patients, hepatocellular carcinoma was present in around 20, melanoma in around 15, renal cell carcinoma in 9 and head and neck cancer in 9. Patients were allowed to have had prior anti-PD-1, anti-PD-L1 or anti-CTLA-4 therapy, and more than 35% of the dose-escalation patients had been treated with checkpoint inhibitors. The paper as a whole reports these results and caveats: Low levels of normalized T-cell clonal expansion were also seen in some patients who did not respond. At doses of 0.1 to 3.0 mg/kg, clonal expansion of both CD4+ and CD8+ blood T cells was observed from baseline to week 6. On average, CD8+ T cells showed more expanded clones than CD4+ T cells after ivuxolimab. Partial responders in the 0.1-3.0 mg/kg groups had among the lowest normalized peripheral clonal expansion, especially among CD8+ T cells. The antigen specificity of the peripheral T cells that underwent clonal expansion was not determined.

CDR1 is given as LGHNA and CDR2 as YSLEER, both from the germline V gene. V and J are truncated by 1 base and 2 bases respectively, leaving an intervening sequence of 14 bases. Counted from cysteine to phenylalanine, this CDR3 has 16 amino acids. Just CDR3 DNA is preserved here, 48 bases in frame from base 1. The trial excluded patients who had a history of autoimmune disease or were on systemic immunosuppression. Peripheral blood for TCR sequencing was collected from all dose cohorts at baseline, on cycle 4 day 1, and on cycle 7 day 1. Samples were obtained from an open-label, multicenter, first-in-human phase I dose-escalation trial of ivuxolimab. Adults with locally advanced or metastatic melanoma, renal cell carcinoma, hepatocellular carcinoma or head and neck squamous cell carcinoma were enrolled in the trial. Before TCR sequencing, CD4+ and CD8+ T cells were separately sorted from peripheral blood.

Genomic DNA was extracted from sorted cells for sequencing of the TCRbeta CDR3 region. The immunoSEQ Assay was used for sequencing of TCRbeta CDR3 regions. TCRdb retrieved this table from immuneACCESS and kept in-frame rearrangements only. Not all clones are present; in checked studies, unresolved V genes account for under half, and no reason is known for the remainder. The sample table contains approximately 62,000 clones; only one count was recorded for 80% to 95% of them. Roughly 13% of the sample comes from the top ten. This receptor was taken from an adult with an advanced solid tumor such as melanoma, head and neck, liver or kidney cancer. The sequence joins TRBV4-3 to TRBJ1-2; the D gene is possibly TRBD1, with 5 bases matching. The material was CD4+ or CD8+ T cells sorted from blood, obtained in a trial of the OX40 agonist ivuxolimab. The DNA reads as follows: TGCGCCAGCAGCCAAGGTATTAGGGGTCCCAACTATGGCTACACCTTC. Its protein product is CASSQGIRGPNYGYTF.